There are a few counts of the clone carrying this TCR beta chain. V was clipped by 6 bases and J by 11 bases; unmatched bases: 15. Germline CDR1 and CDR2: MNHEY and SVGEGT. CDR3 size: 15 residues. Original methodology: Amplification of reference gene primers was used by the study to estimate nucleated cell counts. The table came from immunoSEQ multiplex PCR; TCRdb's copy has only in-frame clones and leaves some out. The V and J calls and clone size were taken over from that table, and D and trimming were inferred from the DNA. The sample includes 130,000 or so clones, around 86% of them seen just once. These data come from a study of blood T cell repertoires in COVID-19. About the study: The study drew acute and convalescent COVID-19 samples from the United States, Italy and Spain. PBMCs, B-cell-depleted T cells, or T cells were the source of the cDNA or gDNA that made up the material.

The origin of this receptor is a woman aged 45-59 years who had recovered from COVID-19. What was sequenced was peripheral blood. V usage is TRBV6-2 or TRBV6-3 and J usage is TRBJ2-1; TRBD2 aligns across 8 bases. The CDR3 region is CASSTGTSIGGQQFF. The DNA for the CDR3 is TGTGCCAGCAGCACCGGGACTAGTATAGGTGGGCAGCAGTTCTTC.